These 27 T cell receptor beta chains originate from one sample sequenced in a study of T cell responses to AZD1222 COVID-19 vaccine. Method: immunoSEQ multiplex PCR; TCRdb's copy keeps in-frame clones and lacks some. Among some 150,000 clones, around 89% were seen once, and the ten largest hold less than 3.5%. The source material was peripheral blood, sampled on day 0 of AZD1222 vaccination. All receptors derive from an adult in good health.

This rearrangement joins TRBV3-1 (or the pseudogene TRBV3-2) to TRBJ1-5; no firm D call. From germline, CDR1 is LGHDT and CDR2 YNNKEL (reference sequence). Trimming took off 1 base at V and 0 bases at J, with 10 bases between the two ends. The CDR3 runs to 16 residues. Here the CDR3 reads CASSQGTGISNQPQHF. CDR3 nucleotide sequence: TGTGCCAGCAGCCAAGGAACTGGGATTAGCAATCAGCCCCAGCATTTT.

V gene TRBV19 combines with J gene TRBJ2-5; 9 bases map to TRBD1. This CDR3 comprises 17 residues. Germline V gives CDR1 LNHDA, CDR2 SQIVND (reference sequence). J lost 5 bases, V lost 3 bases, and 13 bases had no gene match. The CDR3 bases are TGTGCCAGTAGTATCGTCCCCGACAGGGGGTTAGGTGAGACCCAGTACTTC. Translating it yields CASSIVPDRGLGETQYF.

The V and J genes are TRBV7-2 and TRBJ2-5; TRBD1 aligns across 7 bases. This CDR3 contains 14 residues. V lost 6 bases and J lost 1; bases outside the gene matches: 5. Germline CDR1 reads SGHTA; CDR2 reads FQGNSA. The DNA of the CDR3 is TGTGCCAGCAGTTACGACAGGGCCCAAGAGACCCAGTACTTC. As protein: CASSYDRAQETQYF.

The V and J genes are TRBV7-9 and TRBJ2-3; 10 positions agree with TRBD1. The CDR3 length is 15 residues. V dropped 5 bases and J dropped 3; count of bases not matched to a gene: 5. In germline, CDR1 is SEHNR, CDR2 FQNEAQ (reference sequence). DNA for the CDR3: TGTGCCAGCAGCCTTGGGACAGGGGTAACAGATACGCAGTATTTT. Protein: CASSLGTGVTDTQYF.

The chain employs TRBV7-3 and TRBJ2-2; 7 bases are a match to TRBD2. The germline gives CDR1 SGHTA, CDR2 FQGTGA. With V trimmed by 7 bases and J by 2 bases, 4 bases remained unmatched. The CDR3 has 14 residues. The CDR3 reads CASNPGLNTGELFF. CDR3 in DNA: TGTGCCAGCAATCCGGGACTAAACACCGGGGAGCTGTTTTTT.

This chain uses TRBV4-2 with TRBJ1-1; D unresolved. Germline-derived CDR1 and CDR2 are LGHNA and YNFKEQ. CDR3 length: 11 residues. V gave up 1 base and J gave up 7 bases, with 4 bases separating them. The CDR3 reads CASSQGGEAFF. As DNA, the CDR3 is TGTGCCAGCAGCCAAGGTGGTGAAGCTTTCTTT.

The rearrangement uses TRBV10-3 and TRBJ1-2; tentatively, D is TRBD1 (5 bases). The V end lost 6 bases, the J end lost 1 base, and 12 bases lay between the germline ends. Germline CDR1 ENHRY, CDR2 SYGVKD. The CDR3 spans 14 residues. CDR3 in amino acids: CAIRPDGGNYGYTF. In nucleotides, the CDR3 is TGTGCCATCAGGCCCGACGGGGGTAACTATGGCTACACCTTC.

The chain is built from TRBV5-1 and TRBJ1-3, with D possibly being TRBD1 (5 bases). The germline V gene has CDR1 SGHRS and CDR2 YFSETQ. The CDR3 contains 15 residues. The V and J ends lost 3 bases and 0 bases respectively, with 10 bases between them. The CDR3 protein is CASSWTQGSGNTIYF. CDR3 DNA sequence: TGCGCCAGCAGCTGGACCCAGGGCTCTGGAAACACCATATATTTT.

The chain has TRBV5-1 and TRBJ2-3, with 7 bases fitting TRBD2. The ends lost 3 bases at V and 3 bases at J; junction bases unmatched: 10. Germline-derived CDR1 and CDR2 are SGHRS and YFSETQ. CDR3 length: 16 residues. CDR3 amino acids: CASSYPREGWTDTQYF. The CDR3 DNA reads TGCGCCAGCAGCTACCCGAGGGAGGGGTGGACAGATACGCAGTATTTT.

This rearrangement joins TRBV7-9 to TRBJ1-5, with 7 bases that match TRBD1. V was pared by 5 bases and J by 9 bases, with 19 bases of the junction left unmatched. The germline gives CDR1 SEHNR, CDR2 FQNEAQ (reference sequence). This CDR3 region has 17 residues. CDR3 loop: CASSDTPGGTSRTPQHF. DNA for the CDR3: TGTGCCAGCAGCGATACCCCAGGGGGGACGTCACGTACGCCCCAGCATTTT.

J is TRBJ2-1 and V is TRBV9, with 9 nucleotides matching TRBD1. This CDR3 spans 14 amino acids. The germline V gene has CDR1 SGDLS and CDR2 YYNGEE. V dropped 3 bases and J dropped 10; count of bases not matched to a gene: 8. CDR3 sequence: CASSARTGAPEQFF. In nucleotides, the CDR3 is TGTGCCAGCAGCGCGCGGACAGGGGCCCCGGAGCAGTTCTTC.

The CDR3 loop is CASSLQEITEAFF. For the CDR3, the DNA is TGTGCCAGCAGCTTACAGGAGATCACTGAAGCTTTCTTT. The rearrangement links TRBV5-5 to TRBJ1-1, with D possibly being TRBD1 (5 bases). The CDR3 covers 13 residues. With 2 bases removed from V and 4 bases from J, the gap between germline ends came to 9 bases. Germline assignment: CDR1 SGHKS and CDR2 YYEKEE (reference sequence).

The chain couples TRBV5-1 to TRBJ1-6, with TRBD1 as a possible D gene (6 bases). V was trimmed by 4 bases and J by 9 bases, leaving 17 bases between them. The CDR3 contains 15 residues. Germline CDR1 reads SGHRS; CDR2 reads YFSETQ. This CDR3 is CASSPGGRSSSPLHF. The CDR3 DNA sequence: TGCGCCAGCAGCCCGGGGGGCAGGAGTTCTTCACCCCTCCACTTT.

The chain combines TRBV2 with TRBJ1-1; no definite D call. CDR3 length: 12 residues. Germline lookup yields CDR1 SNHLY and CDR2 FYNNEI. Trimming took 8 bases from V and 6 from J, leaving 13 bases between them. The CDR3 coding sequence is TGTGCCAGCGGCTATGGTGCTGCTGAAGCTTTCTTT. It codes for CASGYGAAEAFF.

The rearrangement uses TRBV27 and TRBJ2-7; 7 nucleotides agree with TRBD1. The V and J ends lost 6 bases and 3 bases, in that order; junction bases with no gene match: 5. The CDR3 is 13 residues long. Germline V gene data show CDR1 as MNHEY and CDR2 as SMNVEV (reference sequence). The CDR3 bases are TGTGCCAGCAGCCGGGACAGCTTCTACGAGCAGTACTTC. This sequence encodes CASSRDSFYEQYF.

CDR3 region: CASTPGLVYNEQFF. In DNA, the CDR3 is TGTGCCAGCACCCCGGGACTAGTGTACAATGAGCAGTTCTTC. The J gene is TRBJ2-1, the V gene TRBV19; 8 bases align to TRBD2. Germline V gene sequence: CDR1 LNHDA, CDR2 SQIVND (reference sequence). The V and J ends lost 9 bases and 4 bases, in that order; junction bases with no gene match: 8. The CDR3 is 14 amino acids.

The chain has TRBV20-1 and TRBJ1-2; D gene unclear. Trimming removed 8 bases at V and 5 bases at J, with 6 bases between. Germline V CDR1 and CDR2: DFQATT, SNEGSKA (reference sequence). The CDR3 totals 9 residues. Here the CDR3 DNA reads TGCAGTCCCCCTTATGGCTACACCTTC. Its translation is CSPPYGYTF.

This chain links TRBV7-2 with TRBJ2-1; TRBD2 matches at 11 bases. Germline lookup yields CDR1 SGHTA and CDR2 FQGNSA. The trim removed 0 bases at V and 9 bases at J, leaving 4 bases unmatched. CDR3 length equals 15 residues. The CDR3 loop is CASSLASGGAREQFF. CDR3 nucleotide sequence: TGTGCCAGCAGCTTAGCTAGCGGGGGGGCCCGTGAGCAGTTCTTC. The complete variable domain, with remaining parts taken from reference TRBV7-2 and TRBJ2-1, reads GAGVSQSPSNKVTEKGKDVELRCDPISGHTALYWYRQSLGQGLEFLIYFQGNSAPDKSGLPSDRFSAERTGGSVSTLTIQRTQQEDSAVYLCASSLASGGAREQFFGPGTRLTVL.

The CDR3 nucleotides read TGTGCCAGCTCATTTCGACAGGGAGAAGGCTACGAGCAGTACTTC. Amino acids: CASSFRQGEGYEQYF. The gene calls are TRBV18 and TRBJ2-7, with 7 positions matching TRBD1. This CDR3 region has 15 residues. The V gene's germline CDR1 is KGHSH and CDR2 LQKENI. V lost 5 bases and J lost 3; bases outside the gene matches: 10.

This chain joins TRBV7-2 and TRBJ2-5; no clear D. The CDR3 has 13 residues. The germline CDR1 and CDR2 sequences are SGHTA and FQGNSA. Trimming pared 3 bases from V and 4 bases from J, leaving 9 bases between. This CDR3 reads CASSLSTVETQYF. The CDR3 DNA reads as TGTGCCAGCAGCTTGTCGACCGTAGAGACCCAGTACTTC.

CDR3 region: CASSQLVETQYF. Written as DNA, the CDR3 is TGTGCCAGCAGCCAACTGGTGGAGACCCAGTACTTC. The chain combines TRBV3-1 (or the pseudogene TRBV3-2) with TRBJ2-5; D uncertain. This CDR3 has 12 amino acids. The germline V and J ends were trimmed by 2 bases and 5 bases, with 6 bases remaining between them. CDR1 is LGHDT, CDR2 YNNKEL, per germline (reference sequence).

The count of this clone is one. This rearrangement joins TRBV6-5 to TRBJ1-1, with 8 bases lining up with TRBD1. J gave up 4 bases and V 8 bases, and 3 bases lay outside the gene matches. The CDR3 covers 12 residues. The germline gives CDR1 MNHEY, CDR2 SVGAGI. This chain's CDR3 is CASFTGGTEAFF. The CDR3 nucleotides read TGTGCCAGCTTTACAGGGGGCACTGAAGCTTTCTTT.

To note about this clone: This same CDR3 is encoded by further DNA sequences in the sample. The J gene is TRBJ2-5, the V gene TRBV15, with 7 bases that match TRBD1. The trim removed 0 bases at V and 5 bases at J, leaving 0 bases unmatched. Germline lookup yields CDR1 LNHNV and CDR2 YYDKDF (reference sequence). This CDR3 comprises 13 residues. The CDR3 region has the DNA TGTGCCACCAGCAGAGACAGGGGGGAGACCCAGTACTTC. It specifies CATSRDRGETQYF.

The table lists this clone with a count of one. This chain links TRBV6-6 with TRBJ2-1; TRBD2 is a possible D gene (5 bases). Trimming took off 2 bases at V and 5 bases at J, with 13 bases between the two ends. The CDR3 consists of 15 residues. The V gene's germline CDR1 is MNHNY and CDR2 SVGAGI (reference sequence). The CDR3 DNA sequence: TGTGCCAGCAGTTACCTGTCCGGGGATCACAATGAGCAGTTCTTC. This translates into CASSYLSGDHNEQFF.

The chain is built from TRBV6-5 and TRBJ1-6; D is unclear. Germline CDR1 and CDR2: MNHEY and SVGAGI. This CDR3 spans 15 amino acids. Deletions cut 6 bases from V and 0 bases from J, with 9 bases between. The CDR3, as DNA: TGTGCCAGCAGCCGGGGTGGCTCCTATAATTCACCCCTCCACTTT. It translates to CASSRGGSYNSPLHF.

The V and J genes are TRBV4-3 and TRBJ1-4; D is undetermined. Trimming removed 0 bases from V and 5 bases from J, with 10 bases in between. The CDR3 spans 15 residues. Germline lookup yields CDR1 LGHNA and CDR2 YSLEER. In DNA, the CDR3 is TGCGCCAGCAGCCAAGATGGGCGGGGAAATGAAAAACTGTTTTTT. Amino acid sequence: CASSQDGRGNEKLFF.

The CDR3 protein is CASSMDRGYGELFF. CDR3 sequence (DNA): TGTGCCAGCAGCATGGACAGGGGGTACGGGGAGCTGTTTTTT. V is TRBV11-3 and J is TRBJ2-2, with 10 bases matching TRBD1. The V gene end was trimmed by 5 bases and the J gene end by 7 bases; junction bases not matched to a gene: 4. Germline CDR1 SGHNT, CDR2 YENEEA. The CDR3 is made up of 14 amino acids.